One and the same sample provided the 7 T cell receptor beta chains below, sequenced in a study of T cell changes during pregnancy in multiple sclerosis. TCRdb keeps only in-frame clones here, not all; method: immunoSEQ multiplex PCR. The sample consists of 73,000 or so clones, approximately 87% of them appearing once. This specimen was peripheral blood, taken after pregnancy. These receptors were obtained from a female donor in good health, enrolled as a control in a pregnancy study.

This clone was seen more than once but under ten times. The V and J genes are TRBV6-6 and TRBJ1-6; the match to TRBD1 covers 11 bases. Germline trimming cut 1 base from V and 7 bases from J; bases unmatched to any gene: 0. The length of the CDR3 is 15 residues. Germline V gene data show CDR1 as MNHNY and CDR2 as SVGAGI (reference sequence). CDR3: CASSYWDRGNSPLHF. In DNA form, the CDR3 reads TGTGCCAGCAGTTACTGGGACAGGGGGAATTCACCCCTCCACTTT.

CDR3 region: CATSRRDAGNTIYF. The DNA for the CDR3 is TGTGCCACCAGCCGCAGGGATGCTGGAAACACCATATATTTT. The gene calls are TRBV15 and TRBJ1-3; tentatively, D is TRBD1 (5 bases). Germline CDR1 is LNHNV and CDR2 is YYDKDF (reference sequence). This CDR3 comprises 14 residues. Trimming stripped 5 bases from V and 2 bases from J, with 10 bases between.

The rearrangement joins TRBV9 to TRBJ1-2; TRBD1 aligns across 9 bases. The CDR3 totals 15 residues. Losses at the gene ends were 3 bases for V and 7 bases for J; bases not matched to a gene: 10. Germline CDR1 reads SGDLS; CDR2 reads YYNGEE. The CDR3 here is CASSGQGGPVGGYTF. CDR3 coding DNA: TGTGCCAGCAGCGGACAGGGGGGCCCTGTGGGTGGCTACACCTTC.

This clone was recorded many times. The rearrangement joins TRBV7-9 to TRBJ1-6, with 8 bases lining up with TRBD1. This CDR3 comprises 15 residues. The ends lost 5 bases at V and 5 bases at J; junction bases unmatched: 5. CDR1 is SEHNR, CDR2 FQNEAQ, per germline (reference sequence). CDR3 region: CASSPTGGNNSPLHF. CDR3 coding DNA: TGTGCCAGCAGCCCTACAGGGGGGAATAATTCACCCCTCCACTTT.

This clone was seen a handful of times. The CDR3: CASSRTSGSYEQYF. The CDR3 DNA reads TGTGCCAGCAGCCGGACTAGCGGGAGCTACGAGCAGTACTTC. The chain employs TRBV7-2 and TRBJ2-7; 13 nucleotides line up with TRBD2. Trimming removed 5 bases from V and 3 bases from J; junction bases left unmatched: 1. The CDR3 is made up of 14 amino acids. The germline CDR1 and CDR2 sequences are SGHTA and FQGNSA.

This sequence joins TRBV10-3 and TRBJ1-2; 9 bases map to TRBD1. V dropped 3 bases and J dropped 8; count of bases not matched to a gene: 7. From germline, CDR1 is ENHRY and CDR2 SYGVKD. The CDR3 spans 14 residues. This CDR3 reads CAISDVQGAGGYTF. The CDR3 coding sequence is TGTGCCATCAGTGACGTACAGGGGGCAGGGGGCTACACCTTC.

V usage is TRBV29-1 and J usage is TRBJ1-4; D unresolved. The CDR3 is 13 residues long. The germline V gene has CDR1 SQVTM and CDR2 ANQGSEA. V was pared by 6 bases and J by 10 bases, with 18 bases between. The CDR3 loop is CSVIEGREGKLFF. The CDR3 DNA follows: TGCAGCGTGATAGAAGGGAGAGAAGGAAAACTGTTTTTT.